Shown below are 12 T cell receptor beta chains from a single sample sequenced in a study of blood T cell repertoires in COVID-19. Only in-frame clones appear in the TCRdb table, and some are missing; sequencing was by immunoSEQ multiplex PCR. The profile shows some 200,000 clones, about four fifths of them singletons. Sequencing was done on a sample of peripheral blood. These receptors all stem from a woman older than 75 with COVID-19, enrolled during active disease.

This rearrangement joins TRBV4-3 to TRBJ2-3, with D possibly TRBD2 on 5 matching bases. V lost 1 base and J lost 2, with 7 bases in between. This CDR3 has 14 amino acids. Germline V gene sequence: CDR1 LGHNA, CDR2 YSLEER. The CDR3 DNA is TGCGCCAGCAGCCAAGCGGGGTCCACAGATACGCAGTATTTT. It yields the protein CASSQAGSTDTQYF.

V is TRBV30 and J is TRBJ2-7, with a possible D match to TRBD1 (5 bases). V was shortened by 2 bases and J by 3 bases, with 17 bases between the two germline ends. This CDR3 comprises 15 residues. Germline-derived CDR1 and CDR2 are GTSNPN and SVGIG (reference sequence). The CDR3 is CAWSSRAVRVYEQYF. CDR3 nucleotide sequence: TGTGCCTGGAGTTCACGGGCGGTCAGGGTCTACGAGCAGTACTTC.

This sequence joins TRBV5-6 and TRBJ2-4; D gene uncertain. The CDR3 length is 17 residues. V lost 0 bases, J lost 0 bases, and 13 bases lay in between. The V gene's germline CDR1 is SGHDT and CDR2 YYEEEE. The CDR3 loop reads CASSLVGASLAKNIQYF. CDR3 bases: TGTGCCAGCAGCTTGGTTGGAGCCTCTTTAGCCAAAAACATTCAGTACTTC. Combining the CDR3 with reference TRBV5-6 and TRBJ2-4 gives the whole variable domain DAGVTQSPTHLIKTRGQQVTLRCSPKSGHDTVSWYQQALGQGPQFIFQYYEEEERQRGNFPDRFSGHQFPNYSSELNVNALLLGDSALYLCASSLVGASLAKNIQYFGAGTRLSVL.

The chain joins TRBV5-5 to TRBJ2-2; 9 bases fit TRBD1. The germline V gene has CDR1 SGHKS and CDR2 YYEKEE (reference sequence). The CDR3 is made up of 17 amino acids. Trimming took 4 bases from V and 6 from J; bases not matched to a gene: 13. CDR3 DNA: TGTGCCAGCAGCCGCTCCATGGGACAGGGTTTAGCCGGGGAGCTGTTTTTT. As protein: CASSRSMGQGLAGELFF.

This clone has a handful of counts. The V gene is TRBV4-2, the J gene TRBJ2-3; tentative D call: TRBD2 (7 bases). Germline CDR1 reads LGHNA; CDR2 reads YNFKEQ. The CDR3 totals 16 residues. Trimming stripped 0 bases from V and 2 bases from J, with 12 bases between. The CDR3 sequence is CASSQDLRGHTDTQYF. For the CDR3, the DNA is TGTGCCAGCAGCCAAGACCTGCGGGGGCACACAGATACGCAGTATTTT.

This clone has just one count. The J gene is TRBJ2-2, the V gene TRBV24-1; TRBD1 aligns across 8 bases. Per germline, CDR1 KGHDR and CDR2 SFDVKD. The junction had 15 bases not matched to a gene; V was cut back by 4 bases and J by 0 bases. This CDR3 region has 20 residues. This CDR3 reads CATSDASGGRTITNTGELFF. CDR3 bases: TGTGCCACCAGTGACGCATCAGGGGGCCGAACTATAACGAACACCGGGGAGCTGTTTTTT.

The rearrangement joins TRBV6-2 or TRBV6-3 to TRBJ2-2; 7 bases fit TRBD2. CDR1 and CDR2 (germline): MNHEY, SVGEGT. V lost 0 bases to trimming and J lost 3 bases; unmatched junction nucleotides: 10. CDR3 length equals 18 residues. The CDR3 loop reads CASSYSSGYTRDTGELFF. The DNA of the CDR3 is TGTGCCAGCAGTTACTCTAGCGGGTACACGCGAGACACCGGGGAGCTGTTTTTT.

The chain joins TRBV11-3 to TRBJ1-1, with a tentative D call TRBD1 (6 bases). This CDR3 contains 14 residues. Between the trimmed V and J ends, which lost 4 bases and 1 base, there was a span of 10 bases. Germline V gives CDR1 SGHNT, CDR2 YENEEA. CDR3 region: CASSSKTGNTEAFF. The DNA for the CDR3 is TGTGCCAGCAGCTCAAAGACAGGGAACACTGAAGCTTTCTTT.

The V call is TRBV6-5, the J call TRBJ1-2; 9 positions agree with TRBD1. This CDR3 comprises 14 residues. Trimming at V came to 4 bases and at J to 4 bases, leaving 4 bases not matched to a gene. Germline values: CDR1 MNHEY, CDR2 SVGAGI. CDR3 DNA sequence: TGTGCCAGCAGTTTTACAGGGGGCGGCTATGGCTACACCTTC. This gives the protein CASSFTGGGYGYTF.

The gene calls are TRBV6-2 or TRBV6-3 and TRBJ1-4; D not resolved. The ends were cut back, 4 bases at V and 8 bases at J, with 14 bases in the middle. The germline gives CDR1 MNHEY, CDR2 SVGEGT. The CDR3 extends over 14 amino acids. DNA of the CDR3: TGTGCCAGCAGTTCGGGAAGCTCTCGAGAAAAACTGTTTTTT. This sequence encodes CASSSGSSREKLFF.

The chain joins TRBV5-1 to TRBJ2-2, with TRBD2 identical over 7 bases. CDR3 length equals 15 residues. The V segment lost 0 bases and the J segment 4 bases; nucleotides outside the gene matches: 3. In germline, CDR1 is SGHRS, CDR2 YFSETQ. The CDR3 DNA reads TGCGCCAGCAGCTTGGGACTAGCCCCCACCGGGGAGCTGTTTTTT. It is translated as CASSLGLAPTGELFF. Drawing the rest from reference TRBV5-1 and TRBJ2-2, the complete variable domain is KAGVTQTPRYLIKTRGQQVTLSCSPISGHRSVSWYQQTPGQGLQFLFEYFSETQRNKGNFPGRFSGRQFSNSRSEMNVSTLELGDSALYLCASSLGLAPTGELFFGEGSRLTVL.

The V and J genes are TRBV6-1 and TRBJ1-4; D is possibly TRBD1 (5 bases). CDR3 length equals 14 residues. Germline CDR1 MNHNS, CDR2 SASEGT. V lost 2 bases and J lost 7, with 11 bases in between. The CDR3 is CASSEYGAGEKLFF. DNA for the CDR3: TGTGCCAGCAGTGAATATGGGGCCGGTGAAAAACTGTTTTTT.